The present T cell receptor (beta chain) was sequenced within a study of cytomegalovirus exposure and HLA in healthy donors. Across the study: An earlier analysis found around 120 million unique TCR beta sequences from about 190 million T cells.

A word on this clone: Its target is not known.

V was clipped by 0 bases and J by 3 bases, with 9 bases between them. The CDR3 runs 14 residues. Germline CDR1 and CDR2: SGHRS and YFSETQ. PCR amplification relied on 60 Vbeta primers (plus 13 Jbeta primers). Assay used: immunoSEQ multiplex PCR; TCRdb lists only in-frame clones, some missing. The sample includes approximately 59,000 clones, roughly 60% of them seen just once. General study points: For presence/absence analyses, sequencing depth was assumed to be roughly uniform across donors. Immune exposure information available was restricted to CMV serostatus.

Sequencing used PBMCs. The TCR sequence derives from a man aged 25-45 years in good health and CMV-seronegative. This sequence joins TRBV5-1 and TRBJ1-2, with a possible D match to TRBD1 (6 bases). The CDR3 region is CASSLEQGYYGYTF. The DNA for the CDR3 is TGCGCCAGCAGCTTGGAACAGGGTTACTATGGCTACACCTTC.